The 4 T cell receptor beta chains in this list originate from one sample, sequenced in a study of T cell responses to AZD1222 COVID-19 vaccine. Assay: immunoSEQ multiplex PCR; the TCRdb copy retains only in-frame clones and omits some. This table holds around 95,000 clones, roughly 90% found once. Sequenced material: peripheral blood, taken on day 0 of AZD1222 vaccination. The receptors were gathered from an adult in good health.

The chain is built from TRBV7-2 and TRBJ1-1; D possibly corresponds to TRBD1 (6 bases). Trimming left V 2 bases short and J 5 bases short, with 12 bases between. Germline V lookup: CDR1 SGHTA, CDR2 FQGNSA. This CDR3 region has 14 residues. The CDR3 sequence is CASSLPGRGTEAFF. The CDR3 nucleotides read TGTGCCAGCAGCTTACCGGGCAGGGGAACTGAAGCTTTCTTT.

The chain couples TRBV24-1 to TRBJ1-1, with D unclear. CDR1 and CDR2 from the germline V gene are KGHDR and SFDVKD. Trimming removed 7 bases from V and 1 base from J, with 9 bases in between. CDR3 length: 13 amino acids. In DNA, the CDR3 is TGTGCCACCAGACGCGCGCCGAACACTGAAGCTTTCTTT. It translates to CATRRAPNTEAFF.

This chain joins TRBV5-1 and TRBJ2-1; D unclear. This CDR3 has 15 residues. The V end lost 1 base, the J end lost 0 bases, and 8 bases lay between the germline ends. The germline V gene has CDR1 SGHRS and CDR2 YFSETQ. CDR3 DNA: TGCGCCAGCAGCTTGACGTATAGCTCCTACAATGAGCAGTTCTTC. As protein: CASSLTYSSYNEQFF.

The gene calls are TRBV5-4 and TRBJ2-3; perhaps TRBD2 as D (6 bases). The germline V and J ends were trimmed by 0 bases and 1 base, with 9 bases remaining between them. Per the germline V gene, CDR1 is SGHNT and CDR2 is YYREEE (reference sequence). The CDR3 loop spans 15 amino acids. The CDR3 reads CASSLGGVGTDTQYF. CDR3 in DNA: TGTGCCAGCAGCTTGGGGGGGGTCGGCACAGATACGCAGTATTTT.